This TCR beta chain was captured in a study of blood T cell repertoires in COVID-19. About the study: From T cells, B-cell-depleted T cells, or PBMCs came the material, which was cDNA or gDNA.

In its sample, this clone was seen a few times. The same CDR3 can be traced to other DNA sequences in this sample. The protocol was immunoSEQ multiplex PCR, while the TCRdb copy is restricted to in-frame clones and leaves out a portion. The sample lists approximately 330,000 clones, roughly 87% occurring once. Patients of the Seattle cohort, enrolled during active infection, were followed longitudinally. J lost 4 bases, V lost 0 bases, and 0 bases had no gene match. Germline V gives CDR1 MRHNA, CDR2 SNTAGT. The CDR3 sequence is 15 residues long. This sequence was found in a man between 25 and 39 years old with COVID-19, enrolled during active disease. Material: peripheral blood. The chain couples TRBV6-4 to TRBJ2-3; 11 bases match TRBD2. CDR3 amino acids: CASSDSSGGADTQYF. The DNA of the CDR3 is TGTGCCAGCAGTGACTCTAGCGGGGGGGCAGATACGCAGTATTTT.